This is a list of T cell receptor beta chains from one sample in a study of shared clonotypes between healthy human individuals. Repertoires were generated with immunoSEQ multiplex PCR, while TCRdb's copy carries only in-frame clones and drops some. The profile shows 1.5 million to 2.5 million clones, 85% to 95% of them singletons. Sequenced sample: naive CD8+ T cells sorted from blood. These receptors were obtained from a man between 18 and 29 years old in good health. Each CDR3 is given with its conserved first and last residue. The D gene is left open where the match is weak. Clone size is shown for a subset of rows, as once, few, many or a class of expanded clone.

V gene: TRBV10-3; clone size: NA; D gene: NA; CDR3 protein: CAISGPRSGATVLSGANVLTF
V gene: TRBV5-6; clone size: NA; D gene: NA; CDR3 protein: CASSFGTSYEQYF
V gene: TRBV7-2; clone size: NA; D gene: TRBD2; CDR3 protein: CASSSLSGRASDTQYF
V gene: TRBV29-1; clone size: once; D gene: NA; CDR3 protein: CSVEEAGPNYGYTF
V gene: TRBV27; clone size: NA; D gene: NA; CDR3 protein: CASSFRGNSYEQYF
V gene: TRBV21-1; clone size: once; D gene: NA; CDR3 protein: CASSIPGLLYPPTNEKLFF
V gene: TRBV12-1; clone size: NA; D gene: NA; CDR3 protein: CASSFPGTTEAFF
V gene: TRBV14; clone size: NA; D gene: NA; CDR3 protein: CASSLGTAGGYEQYF
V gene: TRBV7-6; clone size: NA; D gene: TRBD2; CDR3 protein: CASSSLAGGYNEQFF
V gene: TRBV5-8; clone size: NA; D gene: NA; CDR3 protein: CASSSTGNSGNTIYF
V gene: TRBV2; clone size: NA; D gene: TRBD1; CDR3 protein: CASSVAPTGGVMNTEAFF
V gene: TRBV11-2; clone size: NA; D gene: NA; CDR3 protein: CASSFEYLTGIQYF
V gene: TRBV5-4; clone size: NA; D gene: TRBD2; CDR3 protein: CASSFSGTSGSGPDTQYF
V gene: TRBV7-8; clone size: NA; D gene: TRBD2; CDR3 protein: CASSLGRFSGSDEQFF
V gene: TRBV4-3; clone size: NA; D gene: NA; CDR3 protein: CASSQVTTGEVSNTQYF
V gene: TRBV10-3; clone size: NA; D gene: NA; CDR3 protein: CAISESEDSSYEQYF
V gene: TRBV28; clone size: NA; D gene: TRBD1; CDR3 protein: CASSYRGPWENEKLFF
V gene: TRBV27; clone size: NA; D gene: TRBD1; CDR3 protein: CASSFSGQGTYEQYF
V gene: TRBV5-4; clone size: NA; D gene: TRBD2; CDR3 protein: CASSLASGGAEETQYF
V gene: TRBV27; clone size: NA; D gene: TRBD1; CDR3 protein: CASKSGQAYSPLHF
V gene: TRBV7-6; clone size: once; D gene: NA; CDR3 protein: CASSPSGGSYEQYF
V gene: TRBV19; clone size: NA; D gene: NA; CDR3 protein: CASSIDLSGNSYEQYF
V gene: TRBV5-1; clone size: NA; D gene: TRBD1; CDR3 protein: CASSLTGTGPYNEQFF
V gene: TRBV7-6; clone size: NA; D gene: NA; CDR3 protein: CASSLEGVADEQYF
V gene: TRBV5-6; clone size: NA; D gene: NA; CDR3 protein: CASSSDTGGPYGYTF
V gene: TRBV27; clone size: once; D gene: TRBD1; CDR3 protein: CASGQTGGNTEAFF
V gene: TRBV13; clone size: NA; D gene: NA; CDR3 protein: CASSLEAGPETQYF
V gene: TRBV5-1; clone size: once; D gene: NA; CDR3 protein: CASSFRRGTGELFF
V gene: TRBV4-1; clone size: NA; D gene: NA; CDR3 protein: CASSTGNTEAFF
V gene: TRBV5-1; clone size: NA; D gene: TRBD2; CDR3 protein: CASSLGLAGFNEQFF
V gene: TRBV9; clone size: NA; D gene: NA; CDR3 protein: CASSADLSGNTIYF
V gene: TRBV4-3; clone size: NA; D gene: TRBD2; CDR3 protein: CASSQLLAGENQEQFF
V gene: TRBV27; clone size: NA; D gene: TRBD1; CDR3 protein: CASSLRTGSYEQYF
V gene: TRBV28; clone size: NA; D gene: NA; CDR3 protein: CASSSMRANEAFF
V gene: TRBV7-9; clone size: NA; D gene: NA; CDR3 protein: CASSPGTGELFF
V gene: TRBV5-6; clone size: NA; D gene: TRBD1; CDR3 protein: CASSLGGSQETQYF
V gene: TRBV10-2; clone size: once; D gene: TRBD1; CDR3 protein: CASRADRVSGELFF
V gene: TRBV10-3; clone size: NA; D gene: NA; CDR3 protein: CAISEEELFSSYNEQFF
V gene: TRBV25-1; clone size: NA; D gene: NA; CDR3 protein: CASSEYDGGTEAFF
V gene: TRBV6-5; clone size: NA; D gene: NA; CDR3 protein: CASSYLGELFF
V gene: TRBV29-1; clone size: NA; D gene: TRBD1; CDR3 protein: CSAEGQGPTDTQYF
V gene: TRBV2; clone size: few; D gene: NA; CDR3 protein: CASRGTASNQPQHF
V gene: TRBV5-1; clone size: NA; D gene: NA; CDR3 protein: CASSLGRQSGTYPYEQYF
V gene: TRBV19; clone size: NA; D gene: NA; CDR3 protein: CASSVGPRETQYF
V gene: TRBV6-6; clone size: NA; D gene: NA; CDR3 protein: CASSPSGSSTDTQYF
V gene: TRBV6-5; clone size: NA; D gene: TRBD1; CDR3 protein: CASRQGVNTGELFF